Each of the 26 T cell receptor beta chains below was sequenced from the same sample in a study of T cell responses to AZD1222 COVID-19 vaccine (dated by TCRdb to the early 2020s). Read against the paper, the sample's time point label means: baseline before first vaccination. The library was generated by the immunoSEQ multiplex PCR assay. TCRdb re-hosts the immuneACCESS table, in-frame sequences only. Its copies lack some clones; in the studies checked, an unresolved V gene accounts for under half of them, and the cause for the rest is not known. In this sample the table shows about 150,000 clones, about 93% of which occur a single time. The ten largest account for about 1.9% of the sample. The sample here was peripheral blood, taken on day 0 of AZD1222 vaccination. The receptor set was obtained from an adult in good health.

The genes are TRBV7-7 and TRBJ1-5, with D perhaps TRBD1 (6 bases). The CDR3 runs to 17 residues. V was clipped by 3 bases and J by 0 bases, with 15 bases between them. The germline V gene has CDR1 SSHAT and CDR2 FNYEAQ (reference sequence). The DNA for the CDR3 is TGTGCCAGCAGCTTGCCGCCAGGGGAGTATAGCAATCAGCCCCAGCATTTT. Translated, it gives CASSLPPGEYSNQPQHF.

In nucleotides, the CDR3 is TGCGCCAGCAGTCTTAGCGGGAGGGCCACGGGCGAGCAGTACTTC. This encodes CASSLSGRATGEQYF. The chain recombines TRBV10-2 with TRBJ2-7; 11 bases line up with TRBD2. From germline, CDR1 is WSHSY and CDR2 SAAADI. V shed 5 bases, J shed 6 bases, and the junction held 9 bases outside the gene matches. The CDR3 loop spans 15 amino acids.

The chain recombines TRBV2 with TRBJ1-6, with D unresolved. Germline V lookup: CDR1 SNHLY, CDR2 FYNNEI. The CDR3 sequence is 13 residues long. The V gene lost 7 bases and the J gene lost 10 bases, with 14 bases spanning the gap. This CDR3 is CASTRADRSPLHF. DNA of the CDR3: TGTGCCAGCACACGGGCTGACCGGTCACCCCTCCACTTT.

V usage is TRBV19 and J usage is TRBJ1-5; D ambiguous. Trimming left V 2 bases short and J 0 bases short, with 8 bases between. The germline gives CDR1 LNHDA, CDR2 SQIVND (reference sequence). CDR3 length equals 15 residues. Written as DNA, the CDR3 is TGTGCCAGTAGTATATCCAGTGTTAGCAATCAGCCCCAGCATTTT. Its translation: CASSISSVSNQPQHF.

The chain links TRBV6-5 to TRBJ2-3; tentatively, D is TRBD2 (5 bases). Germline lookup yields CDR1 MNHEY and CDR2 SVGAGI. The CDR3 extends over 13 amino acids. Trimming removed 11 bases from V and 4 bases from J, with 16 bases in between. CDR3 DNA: TGTGCCCCCCCCCGGGGTGGCCCAGATACGCAGTATTTT. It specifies CAPPRGGPDTQYF.

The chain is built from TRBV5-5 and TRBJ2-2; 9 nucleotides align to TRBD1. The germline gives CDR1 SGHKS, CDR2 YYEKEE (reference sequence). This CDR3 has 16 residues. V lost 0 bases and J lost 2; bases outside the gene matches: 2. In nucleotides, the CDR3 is TGTGCCAGCAGCTTGGGGACAGGGGAAAACACCGGGGAGCTGTTTTTT. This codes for CASSLGTGENTGELFF.

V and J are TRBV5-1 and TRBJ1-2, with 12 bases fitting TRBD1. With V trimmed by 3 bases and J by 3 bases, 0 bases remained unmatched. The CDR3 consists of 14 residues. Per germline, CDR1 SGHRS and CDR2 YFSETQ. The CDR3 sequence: CASSWDRGHYGYTF. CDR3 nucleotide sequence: TGCGCCAGCAGCTGGGACAGGGGGCACTATGGCTACACCTTC.

CDR3 amino acids: CASSMIPQGNYGYTF. CDR3 sequence (DNA): TGTGCCAGTAGTATGATACCCCAGGGCAACTATGGCTACACCTTC. The J gene is TRBJ1-2, the V gene TRBV19; possible D gene TRBD1, 5 bases. V gave up 3 bases and J gave up 2 bases, with 13 bases separating them. Germline values: CDR1 LNHDA, CDR2 SQIVND (reference sequence). This CDR3 contains 15 residues.

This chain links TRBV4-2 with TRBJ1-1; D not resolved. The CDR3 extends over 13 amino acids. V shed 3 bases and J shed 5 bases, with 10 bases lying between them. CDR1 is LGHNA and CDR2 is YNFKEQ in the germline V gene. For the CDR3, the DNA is TGTGCCAGCAGCCAGATAAGGGAAACTGAAGCTTTCTTT. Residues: CASSQIRETEAFF.

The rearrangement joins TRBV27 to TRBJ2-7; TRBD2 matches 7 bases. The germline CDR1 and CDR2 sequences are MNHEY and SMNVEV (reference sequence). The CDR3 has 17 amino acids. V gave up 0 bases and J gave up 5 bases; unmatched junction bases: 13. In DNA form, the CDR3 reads TGTGCCAGCAGTTTATCCTTGGCTGGACTAGTCCAAAACGAGCAGTACTTC. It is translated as CASSLSLAGLVQNEQYF.

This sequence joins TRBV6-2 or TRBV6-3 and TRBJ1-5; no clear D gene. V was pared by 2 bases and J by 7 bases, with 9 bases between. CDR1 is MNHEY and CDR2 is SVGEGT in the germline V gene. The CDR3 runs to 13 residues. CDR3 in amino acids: CASSYLTGQPQHF. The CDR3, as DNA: TGTGCCAGCAGTTACCTAACCGGGCAGCCCCAGCATTTT.

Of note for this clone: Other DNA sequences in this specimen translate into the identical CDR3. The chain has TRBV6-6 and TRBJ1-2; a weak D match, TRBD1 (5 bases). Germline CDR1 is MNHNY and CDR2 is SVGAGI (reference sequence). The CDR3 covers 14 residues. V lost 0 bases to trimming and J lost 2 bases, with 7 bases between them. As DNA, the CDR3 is TGTGCCAGCAGTTACTCGGGGGGGAACTATGGCTACACCTTC. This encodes CASSYSGGNYGYTF.

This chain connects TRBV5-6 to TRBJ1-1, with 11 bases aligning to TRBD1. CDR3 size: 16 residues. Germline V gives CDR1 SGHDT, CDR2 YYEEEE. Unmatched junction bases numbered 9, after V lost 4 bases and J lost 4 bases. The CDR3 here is CASSRSRGTGGTEAFF. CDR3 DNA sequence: TGTGCCAGCAGCCGATCCAGAGGGACAGGGGGCACTGAAGCTTTCTTT.

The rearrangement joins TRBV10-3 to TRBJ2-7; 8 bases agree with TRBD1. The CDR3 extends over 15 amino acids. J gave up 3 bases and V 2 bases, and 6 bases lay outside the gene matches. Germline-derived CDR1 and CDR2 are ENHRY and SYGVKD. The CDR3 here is CAISEHRTGSYEQYF. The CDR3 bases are TGTGCCATCAGTGAGCATCGGACAGGGAGCTACGAGCAGTACTTC.

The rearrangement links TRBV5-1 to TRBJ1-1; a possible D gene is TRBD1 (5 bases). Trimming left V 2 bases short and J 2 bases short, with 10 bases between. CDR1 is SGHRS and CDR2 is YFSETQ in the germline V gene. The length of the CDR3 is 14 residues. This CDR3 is CASSLRGGNTEAFF. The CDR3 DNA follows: TGCGCCAGCAGCTTACGGGGGGGAAACACTGAAGCTTTCTTT. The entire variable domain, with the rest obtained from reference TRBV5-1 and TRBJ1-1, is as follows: KAGVTQTPRYLIKTRGQQVTLSCSPISGHRSVSWYQQTPGQGLQFLFEYFSETQRNKGNFPGRFSGRQFSNSRSEMNVSTLELGDSALYLCASSLRGGNTEAFFGQGTRLTVV.

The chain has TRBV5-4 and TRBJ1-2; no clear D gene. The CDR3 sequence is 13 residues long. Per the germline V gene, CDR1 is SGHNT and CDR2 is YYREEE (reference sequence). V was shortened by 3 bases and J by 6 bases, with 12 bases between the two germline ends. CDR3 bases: TGTGCCAGCAGCTCTATGGGGTGGGATGGCTACACCTTC. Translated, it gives CASSSMGWDGYTF.

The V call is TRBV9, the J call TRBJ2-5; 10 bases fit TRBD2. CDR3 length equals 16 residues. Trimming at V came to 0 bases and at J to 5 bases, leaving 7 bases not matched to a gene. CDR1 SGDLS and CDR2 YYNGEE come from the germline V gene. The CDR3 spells CASSVGLAGERETQYF. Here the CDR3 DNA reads TGTGCCAGCAGCGTAGGTCTAGCGGGGGAAAGGGAGACCCAGTACTTC.

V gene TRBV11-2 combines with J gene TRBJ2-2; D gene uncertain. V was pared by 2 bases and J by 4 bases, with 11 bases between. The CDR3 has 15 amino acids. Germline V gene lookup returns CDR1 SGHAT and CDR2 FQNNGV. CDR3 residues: CASSLFRSRTGELFF. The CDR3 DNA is TGTGCCAGCAGCTTATTCAGGTCGCGCACCGGGGAGCTGTTTTTT.

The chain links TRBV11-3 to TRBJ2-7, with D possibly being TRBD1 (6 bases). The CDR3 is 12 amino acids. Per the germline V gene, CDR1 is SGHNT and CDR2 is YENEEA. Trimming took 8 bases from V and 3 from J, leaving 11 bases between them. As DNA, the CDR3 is TGTGCCAGCGGCAGGGGAAACTACGAGCAGTACTTC. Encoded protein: CASGRGNYEQYF.

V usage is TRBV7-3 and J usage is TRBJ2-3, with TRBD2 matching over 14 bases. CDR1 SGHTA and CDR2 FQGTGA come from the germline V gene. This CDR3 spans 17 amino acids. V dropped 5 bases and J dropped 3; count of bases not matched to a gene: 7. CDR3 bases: TGTGCCAGCAGCCCTAGACTAGCGGGAGGGGGTACAGATACGCAGTATTTT. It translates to CASSPRLAGGGTDTQYF.

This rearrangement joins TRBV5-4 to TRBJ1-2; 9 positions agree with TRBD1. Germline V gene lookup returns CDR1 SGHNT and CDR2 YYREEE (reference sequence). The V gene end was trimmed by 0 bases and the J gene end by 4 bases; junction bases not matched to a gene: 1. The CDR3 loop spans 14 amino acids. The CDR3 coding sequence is TGTGCCAGCAGCTTGGGGGACAGGGCCTATGGCTACACCTTC. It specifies CASSLGDRAYGYTF.

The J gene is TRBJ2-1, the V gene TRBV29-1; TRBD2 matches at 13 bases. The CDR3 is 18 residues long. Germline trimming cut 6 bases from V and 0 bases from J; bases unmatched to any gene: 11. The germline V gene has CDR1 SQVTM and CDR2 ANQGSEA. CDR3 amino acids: CSVAGLAGVSGSYNEQFF. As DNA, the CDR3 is TGCAGCGTGGCCGGACTAGCGGGAGTCTCGGGCTCCTACAATGAGCAGTTCTTC.

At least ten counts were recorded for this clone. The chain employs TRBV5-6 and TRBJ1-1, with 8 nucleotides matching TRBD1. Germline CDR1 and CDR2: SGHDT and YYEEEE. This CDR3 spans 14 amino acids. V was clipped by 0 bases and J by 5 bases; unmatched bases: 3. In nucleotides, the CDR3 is TGTGCCAGCAGCTTGGCTCAGGGGGCAACTGAAGCTTTCTTT. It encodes CASSLAQGATEAFF.

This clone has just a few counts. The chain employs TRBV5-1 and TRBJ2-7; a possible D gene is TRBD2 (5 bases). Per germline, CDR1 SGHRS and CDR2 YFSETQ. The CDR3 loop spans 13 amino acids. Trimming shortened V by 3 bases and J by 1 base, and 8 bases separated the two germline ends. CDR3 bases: TGCGCCAGCAGCTCGAGGGATTCCTACGAGCAGTACTTC. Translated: CASSSRDSYEQYF.

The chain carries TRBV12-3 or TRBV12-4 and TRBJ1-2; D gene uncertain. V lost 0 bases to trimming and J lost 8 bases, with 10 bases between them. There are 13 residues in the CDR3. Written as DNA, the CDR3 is TGTGCCAGCAGTTTAGCGGCGTCGGAGGGCTACACCTTC. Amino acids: CASSLAASEGYTF.

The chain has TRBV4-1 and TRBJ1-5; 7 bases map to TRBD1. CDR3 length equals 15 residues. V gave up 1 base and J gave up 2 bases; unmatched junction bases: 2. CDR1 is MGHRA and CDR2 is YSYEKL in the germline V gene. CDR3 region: CASSQGGQGNQPQHF. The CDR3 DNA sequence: TGCGCCAGCAGCCAAGGAGGACAGGGCAATCAGCCCCAGCATTTT.